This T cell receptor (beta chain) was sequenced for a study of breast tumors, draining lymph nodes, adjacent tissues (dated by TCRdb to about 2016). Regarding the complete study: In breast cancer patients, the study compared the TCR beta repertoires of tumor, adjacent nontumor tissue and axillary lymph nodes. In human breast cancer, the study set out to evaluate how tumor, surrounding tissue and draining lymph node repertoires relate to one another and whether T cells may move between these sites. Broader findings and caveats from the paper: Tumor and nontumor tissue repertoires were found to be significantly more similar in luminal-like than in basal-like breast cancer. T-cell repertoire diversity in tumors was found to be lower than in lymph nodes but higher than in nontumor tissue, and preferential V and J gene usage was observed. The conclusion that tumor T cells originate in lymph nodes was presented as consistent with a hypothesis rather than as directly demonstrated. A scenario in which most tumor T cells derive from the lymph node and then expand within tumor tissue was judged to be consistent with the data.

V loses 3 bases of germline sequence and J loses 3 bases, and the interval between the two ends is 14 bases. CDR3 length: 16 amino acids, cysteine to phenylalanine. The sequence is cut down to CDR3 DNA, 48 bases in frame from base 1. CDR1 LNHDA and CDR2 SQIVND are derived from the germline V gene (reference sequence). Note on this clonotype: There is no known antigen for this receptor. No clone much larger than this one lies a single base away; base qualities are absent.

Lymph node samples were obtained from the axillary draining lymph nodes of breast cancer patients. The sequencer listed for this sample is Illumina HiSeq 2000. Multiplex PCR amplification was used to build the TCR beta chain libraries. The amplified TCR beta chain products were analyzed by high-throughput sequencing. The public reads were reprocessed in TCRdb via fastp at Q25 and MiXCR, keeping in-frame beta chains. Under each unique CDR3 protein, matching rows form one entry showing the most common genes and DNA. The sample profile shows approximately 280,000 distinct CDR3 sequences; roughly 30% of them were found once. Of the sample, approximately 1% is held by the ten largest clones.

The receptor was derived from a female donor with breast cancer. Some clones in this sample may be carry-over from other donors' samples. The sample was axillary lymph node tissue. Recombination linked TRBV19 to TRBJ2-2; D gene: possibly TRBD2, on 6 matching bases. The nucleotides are TGTGCCAGTAGTATTGGCGGAGGGATAGACACCGGGGAGCTGTTTTTT. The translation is CASSIGGGIDTGELFF. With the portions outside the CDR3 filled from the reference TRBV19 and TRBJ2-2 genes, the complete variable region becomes DGGITQSPKYLFRKEGQNVTLSCEQNLNHDAMYWYRQDPGQGLRLIYYSQIVNDFQKGDIAEGYSVSREKKESFPLTVTSAQKNPTAFYLCASSIGGGIDTGELFFGEGSRLTVL.